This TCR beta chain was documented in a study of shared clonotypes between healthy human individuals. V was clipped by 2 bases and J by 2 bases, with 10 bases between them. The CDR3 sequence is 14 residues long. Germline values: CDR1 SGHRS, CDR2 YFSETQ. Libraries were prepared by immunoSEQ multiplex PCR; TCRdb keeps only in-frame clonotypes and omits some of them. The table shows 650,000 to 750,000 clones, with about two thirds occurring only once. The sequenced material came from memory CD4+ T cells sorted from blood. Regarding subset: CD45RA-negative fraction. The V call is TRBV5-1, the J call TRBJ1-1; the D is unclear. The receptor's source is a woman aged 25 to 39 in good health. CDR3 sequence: CASSLYPVNTEAFF. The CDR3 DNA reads TGCGCCAGCAGCTTATATCCGGTAAACACTGAAGCTTTCTTT. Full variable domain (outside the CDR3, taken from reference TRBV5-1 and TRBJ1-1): KAGVTQTPRYLIKTRGQQVTLSCSPISGHRSVSWYQQTPGQGLQFLFEYFSETQRNKGNFPGRFSGRQFSNSRSEMNVSTLELGDSALYLCASSLYPVNTEAFFGQGTRLTVV.